Listed here is a single T cell receptor (beta chain). The source of the sample is a study of blood T cell repertoires in COVID-19. Participants spanned ages roughly 18 to 95 years and resided in 20 to 30 US areas. V lost 6 bases to trimming and J lost 8 bases, with 22 bases between them. There are 15 residues in the CDR3. CDR1 is MDHEN and CDR2 is SYDVKM in the germline V gene. Source study methods: Amplifying reference gene primers gave estimates of nucleated cell counts. Sequencing was performed with immunoSEQ multiplex PCR; in TCRdb, only in-frame clones are kept and a portion is missing. For V, J and clone size, that table is used; D and trimming come from the DNA. The data contain approximately 220,000 clones, approximately 80% of them seen just once; the ten biggest clones take up about 7%.

The sequence came from a middle-aged woman with acute COVID-19. This chain links TRBV28 with TRBJ1-2; D uncertain. The sequenced sample consisted of PBMCs or T cells enriched from blood (not recorded which). The CDR3 bases are TGTGCCAGCAGGTCTGGAGCCCTTGTAGGTGGAGGCTACACCTTC. This sequence encodes CASRSGALVGGGYTF.